Listed here are 5 T cell receptor beta chains from one sample, sequenced in a study of blood T cell repertoires in COVID-19. Clones were sequenced by immunoSEQ multiplex PCR, and TCRdb holds only the in-frame ones, with some missing. Here the sample spans hundreds of thousands of clones, 89% being singletons. The specimen sequenced was peripheral blood. Receptors originate from a man aged 18 to 35 with COVID-19, enrolled during active disease.

The gene calls are TRBV2 and TRBJ1-1; tentatively, D is TRBD1 (6 bases). The CDR3 sequence is 13 residues long. CDR1 and CDR2 from the germline V gene are SNHLY and FYNNEI. The V gene lost 6 bases and the J gene lost 5 bases, with 13 bases spanning the gap. CDR3 protein: CASRSPGVTEAFF. In DNA, the CDR3 is TGTGCCAGCAGGAGTCCAGGGGTGACTGAAGCTTTCTTT.

V usage is TRBV7-9 and J usage is TRBJ2-1; TRBD2 matches 14 bases. CDR3 length: 18 amino acids. CDR1 SEHNR and CDR2 FQNEAQ come from the germline V gene (reference sequence). Germline trimming cut 0 bases from V and 7 bases from J; bases unmatched to any gene: 8. CDR3 bases: TGTGCCAGCAGCTTAGCTTTGGGGACTAGCGGGAGTGGGAATGAGCAGTTCTTC. Protein sequence: CASSLALGTSGSGNEQFF.

CDR3 amino acids: CASSFPGQGARAFF. DNA for the CDR3: TGCGCCAGCAGCTTCCCGGGACAGGGTGCAAGAGCTTTCTTT. The chain recombines TRBV5-1 with TRBJ1-1; TRBD1 matches at 9 bases. Losses at the gene ends were 2 bases for V and 10 bases for J; bases not matched to a gene: 9. Germline V gene sequence: CDR1 SGHRS, CDR2 YFSETQ. This CDR3 is built from 14 residues.

This clone was seen only once. The chain is built from TRBV12-3 or TRBV12-4 and TRBJ2-7; TRBD1 might be the D (7 bases). The CDR3 sequence is 13 residues long. Trimming stripped 8 bases from V and 1 base from J, with 12 bases between. Written as DNA, the CDR3 is TGTGCCAGCCGGGGGACAGAGTCCTACGAGCAGTACTTC. Translating it yields CASRGTESYEQYF.

The chain links TRBV3-1 (or the pseudogene TRBV3-2) to TRBJ2-7; TRBD2 agrees at 9 bases. This CDR3 has 16 residues. Germline values: CDR1 LGHDT, CDR2 YNNKEL (reference sequence). V was clipped by 0 bases and J by 13 bases; unmatched bases: 16. CDR3 in DNA: TGTGCCAGCAGCCAAGATCTGGCTAGCGGGGTACTACTGTCTTACTTC. Its protein product is CASSQDLASGVLLSYF.